This section outlines one T cell receptor beta chain sequence together with its context. This entry comes from a study of PD-L1 blockade in urothelial cancer. Across the whole study: Researchers looked at the blood 3 weeks (second dose) and 6 weeks after treatment began. The median number of T cells present in blood samples was 130,000 to 150,000.

Measured with immunoSEQ multiplex PCR; TCRdb has only the in-frame clones, and not every one. In the table there are 38,000 or so clones, roughly 80% of which are singletons. Time point specified: pretreatment peripheral blood. CDR3 length: 15 residues. With 5 bases clipped from V and 1 base from J, the junction kept 7 bases outside the gene matches. CDR1 is SGHTA and CDR2 is FQGNSA in the germline V gene. This receptor was obtained from a man aged 80 or over with urothelial cancer. The V gene is TRBV7-2, the J gene TRBJ1-1, with 7 bases aligning to TRBD1. The source was PBMCs, collected around atezolizumab (anti-PD-L1) treatment. Here the CDR3 reads CASSPRGQKNTEAFF. DNA of the CDR3: TGTGCCAGCAGCCCCAGGGGACAGAAGAACACTGAAGCTTTCTTT.